This TCR beta chain appears in the sequencing data of a study of cytomegalovirus exposure and HLA in healthy donors. Overall study results and limits: A later analysis by the authors found several of the most significant clusters apparently linked to common viral pathogens.

Primers for the PCR totalled 60 Vbeta and 13 Jbeta. Only in-frame clones appear in the TCRdb table, and some are missing; sequencing was by immunoSEQ multiplex PCR. The table has about 190,000 clones, around 75% seen once. This clone was picked up a small number of times. Its antigen is currently unknown. CDR1 is SGHDT and CDR2 is YYEEEE in the germline V gene. The CDR3 length is 15 residues. Losses at the gene ends were 7 bases for V and 2 bases for J; bases not matched to a gene: 10. Among the donors, all were healthy bone marrow donors. The chain employs TRBV5-6 and TRBJ2-5; TRBD2 matches at 8 bases. The sequence derives from a woman between 50 and 59 years old in good health and CMV-seronegative. The specimen sequenced was PBMCs. CDR3 sequence: CASLTSGEDQETQYF. The CDR3 DNA sequence: TGTGCCAGCCTCACTAGCGGAGAGGATCAAGAGACCCAGTACTTC.